A single sample is the source of the 7 T cell receptor beta chains below, sequenced in a study of T cell clonotyping in hematopoietic cell transplantation. The protocol was immunoSEQ multiplex PCR, while the TCRdb copy is restricted to in-frame clones and leaves out a portion. The sample has 25,000 to 30,000 clones; approximately 77% are singletons. The sample's time point: recipient sample about 28 days before transplant, after cytoreduction. The sequencing here drew on peripheral blood mononuclear cells, taken before stem cell transplant. The receptors stem from a man aged 35 to 55 with acute myeloid leukemia. Some clones in this sample may be carry-over from other donors' samples.

This clone was seen a single time. The chain joins TRBV10-3 to TRBJ2-1, with 10 bases fitting TRBD1. CDR1 and CDR2 (germline): ENHRY, SYGVKD. The CDR3 has 16 amino acids. With 8 bases clipped from V and 8 bases from J, the junction kept 15 bases outside the gene matches. This CDR3 is CAIGTGRGTGVHEQFF. The DNA of the CDR3 is TGTGCCATCGGGACGGGTCGGGGGACAGGGGTCCATGAGCAGTTCTTC.

The CDR3 here is CASSVAMWGSNEQFF. CDR3 sequence (DNA): TGTGCCAGCAGCGTAGCTATGTGGGGGTCCAATGAGCAGTTCTTC. V usage is TRBV9 and J usage is TRBJ2-1; D might be TRBD1 or TRBD2, each matching 5 bases. Per the germline V gene, CDR1 is SGDLS and CDR2 is YYNGEE. CDR3 length: 15 amino acids. V lost 0 bases, J lost 6 bases, and 13 bases lay in between.

In the case of this clone: In the same sample, other DNA sequences code for this CDR3. V gene TRBV13 combines with J gene TRBJ2-7; a possible D gene is TRBD2 (6 bases). The CDR3 contains 14 residues. Trimming took 3 bases from V and 7 from J, leaving 16 bases between them. Per the germline V gene, CDR1 is PRHDT and CDR2 is FYEKMQ (reference sequence). In nucleotides, the CDR3 is TGTGCCAGCAGCTTTGGGCAGGTGGGGAGGGAGCAGTACTTC. Translating gives CASSFGQVGREQYF.

The rearrangement joins TRBV9 to TRBJ2-3; D unresolved. V lost 0 bases and J lost 4, with 6 bases in between. CDR1 is SGDLS and CDR2 is YYNGEE in the germline V gene. The CDR3 loop spans 13 amino acids. In DNA form, the CDR3 reads TGTGCCAGCAGCGTAGACGTAGCAGATACGCAGTATTTT. Translation gives CASSVDVADTQYF.

V gene TRBV5-1 combines with J gene TRBJ2-3, with 15 bases identical to TRBD2. V was pared by 4 bases and J by 2 bases, with 11 bases of the junction left unmatched. This CDR3 comprises 19 residues. Per the germline V gene, CDR1 is SGHRS and CDR2 is YFSETQ. CDR3 nucleotides: TGCGCCAGCAGCGGCGCCGGGACTAGCGGGGGGACAACCACAGATACGCAGTATTTT. It translates to CASSGAGTSGGTTTDTQYF.

There are a few counts of this clone. The CDR3 region has the DNA TGTGCCAGCAGCTTAGAACAGGGCGAGGGCTACACCTTC. It encodes CASSLEQGEGYTF. The V gene is TRBV7-6, the J gene TRBJ1-2, with a possible D match to TRBD1 (6 bases). The V gene lost 1 base and the J gene lost 8 bases, with 11 bases spanning the gap. The germline gives CDR1 SGHVS, CDR2 FNYEAQ. This CDR3 is 13 amino acids long.

V is TRBV6-5 and J is TRBJ1-2; possible D gene TRBD1, 6 bases. The CDR3 contains 14 residues. Trimming took 6 bases from V and 3 from J, leaving 14 bases between them. In germline, CDR1 is MNHEY, CDR2 SVGAGI. Here the CDR3 DNA reads TGTGCCAGCAGAGAGACGGCAGGGGACTATGGCTACACCTTC. It is translated as CASRETAGDYGYTF.